This TCR beta chain was sequenced for a study of blood T cell repertoires in COVID-19. Study details: Material from acute and convalescent COVID-19 was sourced from the United States, Italy and Spain. T cells, B-cell-depleted T cells, or PBMCs supplied cDNA or gDNA.

Germline lookup yields CDR1 MNHNS and CDR2 SASEGT. This CDR3 is 15 amino acids long. Germline trimming cut 0 bases from V and 9 bases from J; bases unmatched to any gene: 5. As handled by the study authors: Reference gene primer amplification in the assay estimated nucleated cell counts. The repertoire was sequenced with immunoSEQ multiplex PCR; TCRdb's copy has only in-frame clones and lacks some. From that table come the V and J calls and clone size; the DNA was used to work out D and trimming. The sample has 140,000 to 150,000 clones, 75% to 85% seen once. The sequenced sample was peripheral blood. The V and J genes are TRBV6-1 and TRBJ1-6, with 7 bases that match TRBD1. The source of this sequence is a man aged 65 to 79 who had recovered from COVID-19. The chain's CDR3 is CASSEAAGGGSPLHF. The CDR3 DNA reads TGTGCCAGCAGTGAAGCGGCAGGGGGAGGTTCACCCCTCCACTTT.